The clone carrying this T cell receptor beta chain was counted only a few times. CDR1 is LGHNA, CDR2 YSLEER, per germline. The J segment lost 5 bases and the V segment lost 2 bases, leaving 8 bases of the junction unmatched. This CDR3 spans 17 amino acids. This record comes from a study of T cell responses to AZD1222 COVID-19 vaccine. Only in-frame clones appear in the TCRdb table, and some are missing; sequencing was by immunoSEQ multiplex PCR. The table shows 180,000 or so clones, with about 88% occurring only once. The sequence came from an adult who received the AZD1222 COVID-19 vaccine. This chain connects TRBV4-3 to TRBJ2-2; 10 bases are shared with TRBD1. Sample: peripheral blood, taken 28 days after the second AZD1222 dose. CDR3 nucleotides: TGCGCCAGCAGCCAAACCCGACAGGGGGCCAAAACCGGGGAGCTGTTTTTT. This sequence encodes CASSQTRQGAKTGELFF.